This T cell receptor beta chain was sequenced for a study of blood T cell repertoires in COVID-19 (dated by TCRdb to between 2020 and 2021). Regarding the complete study: Collaborator samples came from the United States, Italy and Spain and covered acute and convalescent phases of COVID-19. The material from the prospective study consisted of cDNA or gDNA derived from T cells, B-cell-depleted T cells, or PBMCs. Subjects who had been exposed to COVID-19, were actively infected with it, or had recovered from it provided the deeply sampled blood TCRbeta repertoires that made up the dataset. The repertoires were made available in a free public database intended to serve as a resource for research on the immune response to SARS-CoV-2. Samples were obtained from the ongoing ImmuneRACE study (first 160 participants) and from about 1,300 subjects provided by 6 global collaborators. The sample metadata nearly always contained a de-identified subject ID, COVID-19 status, age in years and sex. Where available, HLA class I and class II types were taken from metadata supplied by the sample provider and were not determined by assay-based typing.

TCRbeta CDR3 regions were amplified from genomic DNA using the immunoSEQ Assay, a bias-controlled multiplex PCR. The original methods were these. The number of nucleated cells in each sample was estimated by amplification of reference gene primers within the assay. To quantify the absolute abundance of each unique TCRbeta CDR3 rearrangement, sequence reads were collapsed and filtered. For each sample, productive Simpson clonality was calculated by taking the square root of Simpson's diversity index across productive rearrangements. As stored in TCRdb, this immuneACCESS dataset retains in-frame rearrangements with V and J assigned. A fraction of the clones does not appear; measured against another copy, unresolved V genes explain less than half of the discrepancy, and the remainder lacks a known reason. D and trimming come from the DNA, and the V and J calls and clone size come from that table. For this sample the table gives approximately 130,000 clones, of which approximately 84% were detected only once. Of the sample, roughly 13% is held by the ten largest clones.

The collaborating institutions used their own protocols to collect whole blood in K2EDTA tubes. Collaborator samples were shipped for TCRbeta analysis as frozen whole blood, isolated PBMCs, or DNA extracted from either sample type. Broader findings and caveats from the paper: Clinical and demographic metadata were provided uncurated, with the amount varying by source and participant.

As concerns this clone: Which antigen it targets is not known. Qualities for individual bases were not recorded, and no much larger clone is one base off. This CDR3 is also generated by other DNA sequences in the sample.

Here V drops 0 bases and J drops 4 bases, and the junction holds 2 bases not matched to any gene. The germline V gene encodes CDR1 SGHNT and CDR2 YYREEE (reference sequence). Measured from the cysteine to the phenylalanine, the CDR3 is 14 residues long. Just the 42-base CDR3 DNA is kept, in frame starting at base 1. This TCR was recovered from a human donor in a cohort sampled during active COVID-19. Recombination joined TRBV5-4 with TRBJ1-2; the junction holds 8 bases that match TRBD1. Source material: peripheral blood. The CDR3: CASSLAGTGYGYTF. In nucleotides, the sequence is TGTGCCAGCAGCTTGGCGGGGACAGGCTATGGCTACACCTTC.